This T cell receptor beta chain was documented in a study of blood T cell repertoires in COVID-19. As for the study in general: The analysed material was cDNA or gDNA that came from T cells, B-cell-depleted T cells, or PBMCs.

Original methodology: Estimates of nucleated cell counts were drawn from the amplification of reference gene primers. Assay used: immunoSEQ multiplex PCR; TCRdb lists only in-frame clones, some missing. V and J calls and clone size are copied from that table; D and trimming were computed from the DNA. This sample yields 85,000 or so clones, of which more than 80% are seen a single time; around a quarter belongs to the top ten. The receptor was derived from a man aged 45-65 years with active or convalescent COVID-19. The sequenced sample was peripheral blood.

The CDR3 nucleotides read TGTGCCAGCAGCCTGACACCAGCCCGCGCAGATACGCAGTATTTT. Amino acid sequence: CASSLTPARADTQYF. This rearrangement joins TRBV3-1 (or the pseudogene TRBV3-2) to TRBJ2-3; no reliable D call. In germline, CDR1 is LGHDT, CDR2 YNNKEL (reference sequence). The CDR3 has 15 amino acids. V gave up 4 bases and J gave up 4 bases, with 15 bases separating them.